This TCR beta chain was observed in a study of cytomegalovirus exposure and HLA in healthy donors. As regards this clone: As yet, its antigen is unknown.

J lost 6 bases, V lost 7 bases, and 11 bases had no gene match. The CDR3 sequence is 15 residues long. CDR1 is SGHNT, CDR2 YENEEA, per germline. Donors were drawn from the approximately 120-subject validation cohort, separate from the approximately 680-subject first cohort. Some clones are missing from TCRdb's copy, which holds only in-frame ones; the method was immunoSEQ multiplex PCR. The sample consists of 150,000 to 200,000 clones, roughly nine tenths of them appearing once. Study-wide findings and caveats: The finding came from a later analysis; first-cohort TCR clusters tended to co-occur in the roughly 120 validation repertoires. Among TCR beta chains, those listed as cytomegalovirus-associated numbered 164.

The rearrangement joins TRBV11-3 to TRBJ2-1, with 8 nucleotides matching TRBD2. The sequence derives from a woman aged 18 to 35 in good health and CMV-seropositive. Sequenced: PBMCs. The CDR3 nucleotides read TGTGCCAGCACACCCCGTAGGACTAGCCCCAATGAGCAGTTCTTC. Its protein product is CASTPRRTSPNEQFF.